Sequencing of this T cell receptor (beta chain) was carried out in a study of T cell changes during pregnancy in multiple sclerosis. This CDR3 has 13 amino acids. Germline V gene sequence: CDR1 SGHTA, CDR2 FQGNSA. Trimming shortened V by 6 bases and J by 11 bases, and 19 bases separated the two germline ends. Sequencing was performed with immunoSEQ multiplex PCR; in TCRdb, only in-frame clones are kept and a portion is missing. The table shows 80,000 to 95,000 clones, with more than 90% occurring only once. The source is a female donor with multiple sclerosis, enrolled in a pregnancy study. The sample was peripheral blood, taken in the second trimester of pregnancy. V is TRBV7-2 and J is TRBJ1-1, with D uncertain. The DNA for the CDR3 is TGTGCCAGCAGTGCTCTCACGGTCCGGAGGGCTTTCTTT. This codes for CASSALTVRRAFF.